The clone carrying this TCR beta chain turned up a few times. This entry belongs to a study of control samples from healthy donors and cancer patients. Produced via immunoSEQ multiplex PCR; TCRdb's table is partial and in-frame only. The sample records about 140,000 clones, around 92% being singletons. The source material was blood. The TCR originated in a young man in good health.

The CDR3 DNA reads TGTGCCAGCAGTTTCCAACTTCCGGGACAGAGGAACACTGAAGCTTTCTTT. It translates to CASSFQLPGQRNTEAFF. The V and J genes are TRBV27 and TRBJ1-1; 7 bases match TRBD1. The CDR3 has 17 amino acids. After removal of 3 bases from V and 1 base from J, the junction contained 11 bases not matched to a gene. Germline loops: CDR1 MNHEY, CDR2 SMNVEV (reference sequence).